The 17 T cell receptor beta chains below were found in one sample sequenced in a study of OX40 agonist ivuxolimab in advanced cancers. Sequencing was performed with immunoSEQ multiplex PCR; in TCRdb, only in-frame clones are kept and a portion is missing. This sample has tens of thousands of clones; nearly 90% occur once, and the top ten carry roughly 0.2%. The sequencing used CD4+ or CD8+ T cells sorted from blood, collected in a trial of the OX40 agonist ivuxolimab. The receptors here all came from an adult with an advanced solid tumor such as melanoma, head and neck, liver or kidney cancer.

CDR3 region: CASSPVGQSQDTQYF. Here the CDR3 DNA reads TGTGCCAGCTCACCTGTGGGACAGTCCCAAGATACGCAGTATTTT. This chain connects TRBV18 to TRBJ2-3; 7 bases align to TRBD1. V lost 3 bases to trimming and J lost 5 bases; unmatched junction nucleotides: 8. The CDR3 is 15 amino acids. Germline CDR1 and CDR2: KGHSH and LQKENI. The full variable domain, completed using reference TRBV18 and TRBJ2-3, is NAGVMQNPRHLVRRRGQEARLRCSPMKGHSHVYWYRQLPEEGLKFMVYLQKENIIDESGMPKERFSAEFPKEGPSILRIQQVVRGDSAAYFCASSPVGQSQDTQYFGPGTRLTVL.

The chain couples TRBV30 to TRBJ1-2, with D unclear. The germline gives CDR1 GTSNPN, CDR2 SVGIG (reference sequence). V was shortened by 1 base and J by 3 bases, with 6 bases between the two germline ends. The CDR3 has 12 amino acids. CDR3 DNA: TGTGCCTGGAGTGGAGAGGACTATGGCTACACCTTC. It is translated as CAWSGEDYGYTF.

This clone was detected only once. J is TRBJ2-1 and V is TRBV7-9; maybe TRBD2 (6 bases). CDR1 and CDR2 from the germline V gene are SEHNR and FQNEAQ (reference sequence). V was trimmed by 5 bases and J by 4 bases, leaving 18 bases between them. This CDR3 is built from 16 residues. The CDR3 nucleotides are TGTGCCAGCAGCCCAGCAAAGACGGGGGATTACAATGAGCAGTTCTTC. Translated: CASSPAKTGDYNEQFF.

CDR3 residues: CASSLAGQGGEKLFF. The CDR3, as DNA: TGTGCCAGCAGCTTGGCCGGACAGGGTGGGGAAAAACTGTTTTTT. The rearrangement links TRBV5-4 to TRBJ1-4; 8 bases align to TRBD1. This CDR3 is built from 15 residues. After removal of 0 bases from V and 8 bases from J, the junction contained 6 bases not matched to a gene. Germline V gene sequence: CDR1 SGHNT, CDR2 YYREEE (reference sequence).

The chain carries TRBV28 and TRBJ2-1; D is possibly TRBD1 (6 bases). Germline CDR1 reads MDHEN; CDR2 reads SYDVKM. Trimming removed 7 bases from V and 0 bases from J, with 13 bases in between. The CDR3 covers 15 residues. The CDR3 region is CASTGTGSSYNEQFF. The CDR3, as DNA: TGTGCCAGCACCGGAACAGGGAGCTCCTACAATGAGCAGTTCTTC.

This rearrangement joins TRBV5-1 to TRBJ1-1; D is ambiguous. The CDR3 has 17 amino acids. V lost 6 bases and J lost 1, with 22 bases in between. The germline CDR1 and CDR2 sequences are SGHRS and YFSETQ. The chain's CDR3 is CASTSFSWNSPNTEAFF. The CDR3 nucleotides read TGCGCCAGCACTTCGTTTAGTTGGAACAGCCCGAACACTGAAGCTTTCTTT.

This chain connects TRBV29-1 to TRBJ2-3, with D perhaps TRBD2 (6 bases). The CDR3 runs 14 residues. The germline gives CDR1 SQVTM, CDR2 ANQGSEA. Trimming left V 5 bases short and J 0 bases short, with 12 bases between. Here the CDR3 reads CSVLPGTSTDTQYF. The CDR3 region has the DNA TGCAGCGTTCTACCCGGGACTAGCACAGATACGCAGTATTTT.

The V call is TRBV5-1, the J call TRBJ1-3; 10 nucleotides agree with TRBD1. V lost 4 bases, J lost 0 bases, and 4 bases stayed unmatched. CDR1 is SGHRS, CDR2 YFSETQ, per germline. The CDR3 has 16 amino acids. The CDR3 reads CASSATGGSSGNTIYF. CDR3 DNA: TGCGCCAGCAGCGCGACAGGGGGCAGCTCTGGAAACACCATATATTTT.

V and J are TRBV28 and TRBJ1-2; 7 bases agree with TRBD1. CDR3 length: 15 amino acids. J gave up 6 bases and V 9 bases, and 16 bases lay outside the gene matches. Germline V gives CDR1 MDHEN, CDR2 SYDVKM. CDR3 in amino acids: CASFSRDRALDGYTF. DNA for the CDR3: TGTGCCAGTTTTTCTCGGGACAGAGCGTTGGATGGCTACACCTTC.

This clone was counted between two and nine times. The chain uses TRBV7-6 and TRBJ2-2; D is perhaps TRBD1 (6 bases). The length of the CDR3 is 15 residues. In germline, CDR1 is SGHVS, CDR2 FNYEAQ. Trimming cost V 5 bases and J 8 bases, with 18 bases left between them. The CDR3 sequence is CASSPTTGITGELFF. In nucleotides, the CDR3 is TGTGCCAGCAGCCCAACTACAGGGATAACGGGGGAGCTGTTTTTT.

The rearrangement joins TRBV2 to TRBJ1-6, with no clear D. V dropped 5 bases and J dropped 11 bases, with 13 bases sitting between them. This CDR3 contains 13 residues. Germline lookup yields CDR1 SNHLY and CDR2 FYNNEI. The CDR3 DNA reads as TGTGCCAGCAGTCCAGAGAAAGTTGCACCCCTCCACTTT. This translates into CASSPEKVAPLHF.

The CDR3 here is CASAPGLAENNEQFF. CDR3 in DNA: TGCGCCAGCGCGCCGGGACTAGCGGAAAACAATGAGCAGTTCTTC. The chain combines TRBV5-1 with TRBJ2-1, with TRBD2 matching 11 bases. V gave up 7 bases and J gave up 5 bases; unmatched junction bases: 8. Germline CDR1 SGHRS, CDR2 YFSETQ. The CDR3 has 15 amino acids.

V gene TRBV19 combines with J gene TRBJ2-6; possibly TRBD1 for D (5 bases). Between the trimmed V and J ends, which lost 1 base and 2 bases, there was a span of 6 bases. The CDR3 is 15 residues long. Germline V gene sequence: CDR1 LNHDA, CDR2 SQIVND (reference sequence). CDR3: CASSIVGAGANVLTF. The CDR3 region has the DNA TGTGCCAGTAGTATAGTAGGGGCTGGGGCCAACGTCCTGACTTTC.

V usage is TRBV28 and J usage is TRBJ1-4; D is undetermined. Germline V CDR1 and CDR2: MDHEN, SYDVKM. V was trimmed by 9 bases and J by 7 bases, leaving 12 bases between them. The CDR3 totals 12 residues. CDR3 DNA sequence: TGTGCCAGTGCAGATCAAGGTGAAAAACTGTTTTTT. Protein product: CASADQGEKLFF.

The chain is built from TRBV11-3 and TRBJ2-1; 8 bases fit TRBD2. CDR3 length: 18 residues. Germline loops: CDR1 SGHNT, CDR2 YENEEA. With V trimmed by 0 bases and J by 8 bases, 15 bases remained unmatched. CDR3 protein: CASSLEGGLAGPGDEQFF. CDR3 bases: TGTGCCAGCAGCTTAGAGGGCGGGCTAGCGGGCCCCGGGGATGAGCAGTTCTTC. The full variable domain, completed using reference TRBV11-3 and TRBJ2-1, is EAGVVQSPRYKIIEKKQPVAFWCNPISGHNTLYWYLQNLGQGPELLIRYENEEAVDDSQLPKDRFSAERLKGVDSTLKIQPAELGDSAVYLCASSLEGGLAGPGDEQFFGPGTRLTVL.

This chain links TRBV7-6 with TRBJ1-2, with 8 bases lining up with TRBD1. The CDR3 sequence is 17 residues long. The junction had 19 bases not matched to a gene; V was cut back by 5 bases and J by 8 bases. Per the germline V gene, CDR1 is SGHVS and CDR2 is FNYEAQ. The CDR3 bases are TGTGCCAGCAGCAGATCGACCCTCGACAGGGGAGGAGAAGGCTACACCTTC. Protein sequence: CASSRSTLDRGGEGYTF.

This chain connects TRBV5-1 to TRBJ1-6; 7 bases are shared with TRBD1. V lost 5 bases, J lost 6 bases, and 11 bases stayed unmatched. The V gene's germline CDR1 is SGHRS and CDR2 YFSETQ. The CDR3 covers 16 residues. Here the CDR3 DNA reads TGCGCCAGCAGTACCGAGGGGACAGTAGGTAATTCACCCCTCCACTTT. Translation: CASSTEGTVGNSPLHF.